The clone carrying this T cell receptor (beta chain) was recorded a few times. This sample was included in a study of shared clonotypes between healthy human individuals. Measured with immunoSEQ multiplex PCR; TCRdb has only the in-frame clones, and not every one. The sample has over 400,000 clones, around four fifths seen once; the top ten hold around 12%. The trim removed 2 bases at V and 6 bases at J, leaving 5 bases unmatched. The germline V gene encodes CDR1 MRHNA and CDR2 SNTAGT. The CDR3 spans 16 residues. Source material: PBMCs. The chain has TRBV6-4 and TRBJ2-2, with 11 bases fitting TRBD1. This receptor was identified in a woman in her thirties or forties in good health. Some clones in this sample may be carry-over from other donors' samples. CDR3 region: CASSDGPGQGAGELFF. CDR3 bases: TGTGCCAGCAGTGACGGGCCGGGACAGGGGGCCGGGGAGCTGTTTTTT.